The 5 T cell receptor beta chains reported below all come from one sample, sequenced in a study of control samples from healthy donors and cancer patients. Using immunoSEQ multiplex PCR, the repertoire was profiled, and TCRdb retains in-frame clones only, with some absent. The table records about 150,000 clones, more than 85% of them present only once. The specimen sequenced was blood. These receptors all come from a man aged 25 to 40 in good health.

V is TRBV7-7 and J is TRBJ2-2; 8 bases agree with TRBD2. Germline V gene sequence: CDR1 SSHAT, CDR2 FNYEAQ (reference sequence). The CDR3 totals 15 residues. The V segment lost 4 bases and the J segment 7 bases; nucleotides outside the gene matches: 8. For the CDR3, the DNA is TGTGCCAGCAGCTCACTCTTGAGCGGGGGCGGGGAGCTGTTTTTT. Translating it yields CASSSLLSGGGELFF.

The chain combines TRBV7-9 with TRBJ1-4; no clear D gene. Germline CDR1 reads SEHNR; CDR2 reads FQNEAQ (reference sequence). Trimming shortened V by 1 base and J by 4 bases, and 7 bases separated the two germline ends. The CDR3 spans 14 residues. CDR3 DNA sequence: TGTGCCAGCAGCTTAGGGGCCCTTAATGAAAAACTGTTTTTT. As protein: CASSLGALNEKLFF.

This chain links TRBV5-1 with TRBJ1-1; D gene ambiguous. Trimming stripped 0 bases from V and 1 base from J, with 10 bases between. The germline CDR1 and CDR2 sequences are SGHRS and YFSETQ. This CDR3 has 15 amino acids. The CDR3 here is CASSLEAAKNTEAFF. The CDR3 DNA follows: TGCGCCAGCAGCTTGGAAGCAGCGAAGAACACTGAAGCTTTCTTT.

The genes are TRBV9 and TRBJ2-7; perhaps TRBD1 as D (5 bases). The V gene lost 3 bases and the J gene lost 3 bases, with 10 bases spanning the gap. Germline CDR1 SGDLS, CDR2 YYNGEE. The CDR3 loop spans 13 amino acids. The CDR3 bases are TGTGCCAGCAGCGGGGCCACAGGCTACGAGCAGTACTTC. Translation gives CASSGATGYEQYF. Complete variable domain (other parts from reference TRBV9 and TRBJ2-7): DSGVTQTPKHLITATGQRVTLRCSPRSGDLSVYWYQQSLDQGLQFLIQYYNGEERAKGNILERFSAQQFPDLHSELNLSSLELGDSALYFCASSGATGYEQYFGPGTRLTVT.

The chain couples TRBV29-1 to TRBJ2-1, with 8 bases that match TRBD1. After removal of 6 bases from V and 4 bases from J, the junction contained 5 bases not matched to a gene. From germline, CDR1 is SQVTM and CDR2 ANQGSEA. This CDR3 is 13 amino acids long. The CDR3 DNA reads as TGCAGCGTGACAGACAGGGGATACAATGAGCAGTTCTTC. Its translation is CSVTDRGYNEQFF.